This TCR beta chain emerged from a study of identical twins. TCRdb fed the 5' RACE reads into MiXCR, producing one record per CDR3 protein. The sample holds about 200,000 distinct CDR3 sequences, approximately 8.3% seen once. Germline V lookup: CDR1 MGHRA, CDR2 YSYEKL. V lost 1 base and J lost 0, with 5 bases in between. The CDR3 runs 14 residues. With no exceptions, donors were healthy Caucasians. This clonotype was picked up a small number of times. These same data were also listed under a study on yellow fever vaccine responses in identical twins.

The TCR was taken from a woman aged 18-29 years in good health. The sample comprised memory (CD45RO+) T cells sorted from blood. The rearrangement uses TRBV4-1 and TRBJ2-3; D remains unclear. DNA of the CDR3: TGCGCCAGCAGCCAAGTTGACAGCACAGATACGCAGTATTTT. This encodes CASSQVDSTDTQYF.